A single sample gave rise to the 2 T cell receptor beta chains below, sequenced in a study of siplizumab effects on memory and regulatory T cells. Using immunoSEQ multiplex PCR, the repertoire was profiled, and TCRdb retains in-frame clones only, with some absent. The sample lists roughly 110,000 clones; about 94% were seen once. The sequenced material came from non-Treg CD4+ T cells sorted from blood. These receptors came from a human donor in good health.

This chain uses TRBV5-1 with TRBJ2-6, with D unresolved. The germline V and J ends were trimmed by 4 bases and 4 bases, with 12 bases remaining between them. CDR3 length: 15 amino acids. Germline-derived CDR1 and CDR2 are SGHRS and YFSETQ. As DNA, the CDR3 is TGCGCCAGCAGCCCCCAAGCGCTGGGGGCCAACGTCCTGACTTTC. Encoded protein: CASSPQALGANVLTF.

The chain carries TRBV19 and TRBJ1-1, with D possibly being TRBD1 (6 bases). Deletions cut 5 bases from V and 0 bases from J, with 7 bases between. The germline V gene has CDR1 LNHDA and CDR2 SQIVND (reference sequence). The CDR3 runs 13 residues. CDR3 in DNA: TGTGCCAGTAGTGACAGGCTGAACACTGAAGCTTTCTTT. It is translated as CASSDRLNTEAFF.